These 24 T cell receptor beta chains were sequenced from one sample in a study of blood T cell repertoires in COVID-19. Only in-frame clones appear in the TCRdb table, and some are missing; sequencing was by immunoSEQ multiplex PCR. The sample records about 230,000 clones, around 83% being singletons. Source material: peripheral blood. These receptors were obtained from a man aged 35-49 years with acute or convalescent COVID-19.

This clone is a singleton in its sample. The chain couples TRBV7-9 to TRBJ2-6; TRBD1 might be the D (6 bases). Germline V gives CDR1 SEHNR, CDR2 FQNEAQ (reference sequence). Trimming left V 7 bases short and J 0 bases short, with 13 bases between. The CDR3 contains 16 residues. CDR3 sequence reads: CASTDRFSSGANVLTF. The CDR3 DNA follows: TGTGCCAGCACAGACAGGTTTAGCTCTGGGGCCAACGTCCTGACTTTC. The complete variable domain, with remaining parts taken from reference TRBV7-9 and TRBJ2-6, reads DTGVSQNPRHKITKRGQNVTFRCDPISEHNRLYWYRQTLGQGPEFLTYFQNEAQLEKSRLLSDRFSAERPKGSFSTLEIQRTEQGDSAMYLCASTDRFSSGANVLTFGAGSRLTVL.

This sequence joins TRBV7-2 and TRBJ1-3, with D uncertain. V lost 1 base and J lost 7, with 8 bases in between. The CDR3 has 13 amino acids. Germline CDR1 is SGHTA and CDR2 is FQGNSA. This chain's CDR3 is CASSLVLGNTIYF. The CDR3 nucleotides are TGTGCCAGCAGCTTAGTACTCGGGAACACCATATATTTT.

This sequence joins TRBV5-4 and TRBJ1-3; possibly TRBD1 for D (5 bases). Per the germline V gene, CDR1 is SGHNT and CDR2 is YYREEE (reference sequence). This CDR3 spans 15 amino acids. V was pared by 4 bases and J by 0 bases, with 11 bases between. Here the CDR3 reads CASSSGADSGNTIYF. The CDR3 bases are TGTGCCAGCAGCAGTGGGGCAGACTCTGGAAACACCATATATTTT.

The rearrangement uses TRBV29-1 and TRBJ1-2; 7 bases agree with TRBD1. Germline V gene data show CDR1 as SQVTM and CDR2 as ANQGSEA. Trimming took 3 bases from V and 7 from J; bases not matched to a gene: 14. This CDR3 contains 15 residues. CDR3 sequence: CSVEGPSRGFTGYTF. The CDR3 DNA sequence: TGCAGCGTTGAGGGCCCTTCCAGGGGGTTCACTGGCTACACCTTC.

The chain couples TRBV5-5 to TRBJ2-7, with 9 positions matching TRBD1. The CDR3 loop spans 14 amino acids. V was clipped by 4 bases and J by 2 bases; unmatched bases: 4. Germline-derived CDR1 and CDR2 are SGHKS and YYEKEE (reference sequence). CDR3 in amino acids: CASSVGQGPYEQYF. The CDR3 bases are TGTGCCAGCAGCGTGGGACAGGGACCCTACGAGCAGTACTTC.

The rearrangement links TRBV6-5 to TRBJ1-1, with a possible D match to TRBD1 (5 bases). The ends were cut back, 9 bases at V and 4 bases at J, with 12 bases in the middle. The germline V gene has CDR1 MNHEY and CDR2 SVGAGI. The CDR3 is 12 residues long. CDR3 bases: TGTGCCAGGGACAAGGGGTGCACTGAAGCTTTCTTT. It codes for CARDKGCTEAFF.

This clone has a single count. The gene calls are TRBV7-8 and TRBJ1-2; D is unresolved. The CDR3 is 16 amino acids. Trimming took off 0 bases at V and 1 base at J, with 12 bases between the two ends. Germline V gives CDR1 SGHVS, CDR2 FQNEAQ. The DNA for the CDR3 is TGTGCCAGCAGCTTAGCCACATACGACATTAACTATGGCTACACCTTC. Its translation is CASSLATYDINYGYTF.

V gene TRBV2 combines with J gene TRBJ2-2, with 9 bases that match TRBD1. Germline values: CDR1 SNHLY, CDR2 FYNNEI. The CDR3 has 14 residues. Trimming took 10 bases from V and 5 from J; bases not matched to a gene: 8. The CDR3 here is CATRLGQGTGELFF. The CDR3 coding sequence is TGTGCCACCCGACTGGGACAGGGTACCGGGGAGCTGTTTTTT.

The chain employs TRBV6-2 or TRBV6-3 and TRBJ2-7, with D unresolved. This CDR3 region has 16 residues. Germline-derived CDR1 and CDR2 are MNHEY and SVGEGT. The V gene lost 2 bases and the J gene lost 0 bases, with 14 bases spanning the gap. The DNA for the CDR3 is TGTGCCAGCAGTTACCCTCCTCTCGTAGCCTCCTACGAGCAGTACTTC. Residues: CASSYPPLVASYEQYF.

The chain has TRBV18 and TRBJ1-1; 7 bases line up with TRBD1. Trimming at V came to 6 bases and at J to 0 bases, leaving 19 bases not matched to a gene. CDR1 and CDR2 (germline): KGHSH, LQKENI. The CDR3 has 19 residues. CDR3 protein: CASSRFPPGGNAVNTEAFF. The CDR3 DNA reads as TGTGCCAGCTCCCGCTTCCCCCCAGGGGGTAATGCGGTGAACACTGAAGCTTTCTTT.

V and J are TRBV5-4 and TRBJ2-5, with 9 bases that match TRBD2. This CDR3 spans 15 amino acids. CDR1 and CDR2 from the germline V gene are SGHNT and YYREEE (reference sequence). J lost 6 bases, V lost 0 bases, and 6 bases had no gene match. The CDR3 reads CASSLASSGVKTQYF. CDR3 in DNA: TGTGCCAGCAGCTTGGCCTCTAGCGGGGTGAAGACCCAGTACTTC.

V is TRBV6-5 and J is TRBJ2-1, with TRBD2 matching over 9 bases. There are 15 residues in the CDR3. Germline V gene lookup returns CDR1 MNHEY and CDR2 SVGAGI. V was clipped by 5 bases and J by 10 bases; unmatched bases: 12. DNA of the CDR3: TGTGCCAGCAGTCCTCCGGGACTAGCTGGAGGAGAGCAGTTCTTC. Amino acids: CASSPPGLAGGEQFF.

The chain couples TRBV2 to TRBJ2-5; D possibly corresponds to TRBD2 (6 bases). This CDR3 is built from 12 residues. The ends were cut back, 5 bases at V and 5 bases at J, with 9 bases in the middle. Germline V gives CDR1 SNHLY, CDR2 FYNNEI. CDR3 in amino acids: CASSTSRETQYF. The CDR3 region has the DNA TGTGCCAGCAGTACTAGCAGGGAGACCCAGTACTTC.

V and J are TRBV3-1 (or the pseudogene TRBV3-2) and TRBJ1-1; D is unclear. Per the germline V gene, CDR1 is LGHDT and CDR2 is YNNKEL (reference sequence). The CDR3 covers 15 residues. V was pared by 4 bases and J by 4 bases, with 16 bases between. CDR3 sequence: CASSLGGSGGTEAFF. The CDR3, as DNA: TGTGCCAGCAGCCTAGGAGGGTCCGGTGGCACTGAAGCTTTCTTT.

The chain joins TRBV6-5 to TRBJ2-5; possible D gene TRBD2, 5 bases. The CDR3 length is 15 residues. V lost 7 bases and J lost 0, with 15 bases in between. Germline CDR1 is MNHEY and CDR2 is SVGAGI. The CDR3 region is CASTQTRRYQETQYF. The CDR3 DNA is TGTGCCAGCACTCAGACTCGGAGGTACCAAGAGACCCAGTACTTC.

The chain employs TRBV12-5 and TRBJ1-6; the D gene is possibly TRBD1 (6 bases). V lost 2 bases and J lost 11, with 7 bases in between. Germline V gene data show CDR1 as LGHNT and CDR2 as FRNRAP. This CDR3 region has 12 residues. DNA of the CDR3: TGTGCTAGTGGTTTGCAGGGGCCACCCCTCCACTTT. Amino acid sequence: CASGLQGPPLHF.

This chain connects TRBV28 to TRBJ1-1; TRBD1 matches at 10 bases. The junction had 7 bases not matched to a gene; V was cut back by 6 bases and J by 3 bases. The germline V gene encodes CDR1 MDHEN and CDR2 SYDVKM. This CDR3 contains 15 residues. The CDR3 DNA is TGTGCCAGCAGGGACAGGGGGGGATTGGACACTGAAGCTTTCTTT. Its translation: CASRDRGGLDTEAFF.

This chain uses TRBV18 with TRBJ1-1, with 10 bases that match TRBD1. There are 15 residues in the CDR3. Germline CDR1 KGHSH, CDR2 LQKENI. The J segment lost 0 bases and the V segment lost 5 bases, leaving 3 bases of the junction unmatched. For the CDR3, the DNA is TGTGCCAGCTCATCTGGGACAGGGGTGAACACTGAAGCTTTCTTT. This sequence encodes CASSSGTGVNTEAFF.

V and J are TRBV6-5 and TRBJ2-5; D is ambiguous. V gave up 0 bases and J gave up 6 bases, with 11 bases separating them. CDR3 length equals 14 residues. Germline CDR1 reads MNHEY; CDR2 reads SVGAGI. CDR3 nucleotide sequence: TGTGCCAGCAGTTACTCGAACAGATGGAAGACCCAGTACTTC. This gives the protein CASSYSNRWKTQYF.

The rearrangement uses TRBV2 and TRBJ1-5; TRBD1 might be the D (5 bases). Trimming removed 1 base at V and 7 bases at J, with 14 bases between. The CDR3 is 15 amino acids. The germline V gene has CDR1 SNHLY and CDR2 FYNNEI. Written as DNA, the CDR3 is TGTGCCAGCAGTGAAGTAGGGAGGGGAGGCCAGCCCCAGCATTTT. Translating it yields CASSEVGRGGQPQHF.

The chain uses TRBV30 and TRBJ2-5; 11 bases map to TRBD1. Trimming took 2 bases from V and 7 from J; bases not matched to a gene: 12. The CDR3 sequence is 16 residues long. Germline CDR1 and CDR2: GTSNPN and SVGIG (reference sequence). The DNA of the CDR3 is TGTGCCTGGAGTCCCCCCCGGACAGGGGGCGTTGGGACCCAGTACTTC. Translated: CAWSPPRTGGVGTQYF.

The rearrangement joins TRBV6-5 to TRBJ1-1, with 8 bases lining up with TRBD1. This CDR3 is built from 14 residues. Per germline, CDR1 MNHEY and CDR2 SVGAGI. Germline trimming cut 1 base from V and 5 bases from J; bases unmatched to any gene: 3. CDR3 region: CASSYFTGGTEAFF. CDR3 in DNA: TGTGCCAGCAGTTACTTTACAGGGGGAACTGAAGCTTTCTTT.

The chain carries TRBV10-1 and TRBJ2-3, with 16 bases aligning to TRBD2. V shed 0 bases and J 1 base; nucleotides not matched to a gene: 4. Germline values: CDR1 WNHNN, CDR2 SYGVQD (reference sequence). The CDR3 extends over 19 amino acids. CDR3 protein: CASSESTGLAGGRTDTQYF. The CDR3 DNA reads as TGCGCCAGCAGTGAGTCAACGGGACTAGCGGGGGGGCGCACAGATACGCAGTATTTT.

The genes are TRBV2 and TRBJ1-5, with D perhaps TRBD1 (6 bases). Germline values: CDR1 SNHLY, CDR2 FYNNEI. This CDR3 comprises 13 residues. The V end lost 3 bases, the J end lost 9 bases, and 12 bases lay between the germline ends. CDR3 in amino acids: CASSDRGRGPQHF. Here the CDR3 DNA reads TGTGCCAGCAGTGACAGGGGAAGGGGGCCCCAGCATTTT.